What follows are 10 T cell receptor beta chains derived from one specimen sequenced in a study of cytomegalovirus exposure and HLA in healthy donors. The study ran its PCR with 60 Vbeta and 13 Jbeta primers. TCRdb's table, derived via immunoSEQ multiplex PCR, lists solely in-frame clones and lacks some. The data hold tens of thousands of clones, with approximately 79% observed a single time. Sequenced material: PBMCs. All receptors derive from a man younger than 40 in good health and CMV-seronegative.

A single count supports this clone. This chain links TRBV6-6 with TRBJ1-4; no reliable D call. V gave up 7 bases and J gave up 5 bases, with 5 bases separating them. The CDR3 totals 11 residues. Germline CDR1 is MNHNY and CDR2 is SVGAGI (reference sequence). This CDR3 is CASTQNEKLFF. Written as DNA, the CDR3 is TGTGCCAGCACCCAAAATGAAAAACTGTTTTTT.

CDR3 in DNA: TGCGCCAGCAGTAGGGGCCCCAGCCAAGAGACCCAGTACTTC. This sequence encodes CASSRGPSQETQYF. This chain links TRBV5-1 with TRBJ2-5, with D possibly TRBD1 on 5 matching bases. Trimming removed 5 bases from V and 1 base from J, with 12 bases in between. The CDR3 runs to 14 residues. Germline values: CDR1 SGHRS, CDR2 YFSETQ.

This sequence joins TRBV28 and TRBJ1-2, with 7 bases identical to TRBD1. The J segment lost 8 bases and the V segment lost 3 bases, leaving 18 bases of the junction unmatched. The germline V gene has CDR1 MDHEN and CDR2 SYDVKM. CDR3 size: 17 residues. The CDR3 sequence is CASSLEGATLQSKGYTF. CDR3 coding DNA: TGTGCCAGCAGTTTGGAGGGGGCAACACTGCAGTCGAAGGGCTACACCTTC.

This rearrangement joins TRBV10-3 to TRBJ2-7, with 9 bases that match TRBD1. CDR1 and CDR2 (germline): ENHRY, SYGVKD. The junction had 11 bases not matched to a gene; V was cut back by 3 bases and J by 2 bases. CDR3 length: 17 amino acids. In DNA form, the CDR3 reads TGTGCCATCAGTGACGTCGGAGGGGACAGGGTAACCTACGAGCAGTACTTC. It translates to CAISDVGGDRVTYEQYF.

The chain couples TRBV15 to TRBJ2-2; D might be TRBD1 (6 bases). V was pared by 4 bases and J by 7 bases, with 13 bases between. The germline V gene has CDR1 LNHNV and CDR2 YYDKDF (reference sequence). The CDR3 contains 14 residues. CDR3 protein: CATSTGAFGGELFF. CDR3 sequence (DNA): TGTGCCACCAGCACAGGGGCCTTCGGCGGGGAGCTGTTTTTT. Drawing the rest from reference TRBV15 and TRBJ2-2, the complete variable domain is DAMVIQNPRYQVTQFGKPVTLSCSQTLNHNVMYWYQQKSSQAPKLLFHYYDKDFNNEADTPDNFQSRRPNTSFCFLDIRSPGLGDTAMYLCATSTGAFGGELFFGEGSRLTVL.

The V gene is TRBV7-3, the J gene TRBJ2-7, with TRBD2 matching over 9 bases. CDR3 size: 15 residues. Germline V gene sequence: CDR1 SGHTA, CDR2 FQGTGA. V was pared by 1 base and J by 1 base, with 2 bases of the junction left unmatched. This chain's CDR3 is CASSLRAGGSYEQYF. The CDR3 DNA reads as TGTGCCAGCAGCTTAAGAGCGGGGGGTTCCTACGAGCAGTACTTC.

CDR3 nucleotide sequence: TGTGCCATCAGTGGGGTCAGGGCAGAGACCCAGTACTTC. This codes for CAISGVRAETQYF. This sequence joins TRBV10-3 and TRBJ2-5, with D possibly being TRBD1 (5 bases). This CDR3 is 13 amino acids long. Trimming shortened V by 4 bases and J by 4 bases, and 10 bases separated the two germline ends. Germline-derived CDR1 and CDR2 are ENHRY and SYGVKD.

The chain uses TRBV18 and TRBJ2-3, with D unresolved. The germline V and J ends were trimmed by 6 bases and 2 bases, with 3 bases remaining between them. The V gene's germline CDR1 is KGHSH and CDR2 LQKENI. This CDR3 region has 11 residues. The CDR3 loop is CASSSTDTQYF. Written as DNA, the CDR3 is TGTGCCAGCTCCTCCACAGATACGCAGTATTTT.

The chain combines TRBV5-6 with TRBJ2-7; no definite D call. V gave up 4 bases and J gave up 3 bases, with 17 bases separating them. CDR1 and CDR2 (germline): SGHDT, YYEEEE. This CDR3 contains 15 residues. This chain's CDR3 is CASSPLDSYFYEQYF. Here the CDR3 DNA reads TGTGCCAGCAGCCCCTTAGACTCATACTTCTACGAGCAGTACTTC.

The rearrangement joins TRBV27 to TRBJ1-1, with 8 bases lining up with TRBD1. CDR3 length equals 12 residues. The J segment lost 7 bases and the V segment lost 5 bases, leaving 3 bases of the junction unmatched. Germline V gene data show CDR1 as MNHEY and CDR2 as SMNVEV (reference sequence). The chain's CDR3 is CASSPDRGEAFF. CDR3 sequence (DNA): TGTGCCAGCAGTCCTGACAGGGGTGAAGCTTTCTTT.